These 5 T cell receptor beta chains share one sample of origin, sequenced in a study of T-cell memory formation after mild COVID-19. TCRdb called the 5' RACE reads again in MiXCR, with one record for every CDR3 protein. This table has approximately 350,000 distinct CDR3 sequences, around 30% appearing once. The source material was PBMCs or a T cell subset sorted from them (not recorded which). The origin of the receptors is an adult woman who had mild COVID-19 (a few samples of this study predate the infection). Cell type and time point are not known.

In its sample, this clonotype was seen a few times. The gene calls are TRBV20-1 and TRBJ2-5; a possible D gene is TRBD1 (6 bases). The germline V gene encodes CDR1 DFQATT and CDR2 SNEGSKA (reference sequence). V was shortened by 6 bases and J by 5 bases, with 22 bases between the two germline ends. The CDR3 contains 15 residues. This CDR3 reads CSAVARTDPWETQYF. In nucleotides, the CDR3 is TGCAGTGCCGTCGCCCGGACAGATCCTTGGGAGACCCAGTACTTC.

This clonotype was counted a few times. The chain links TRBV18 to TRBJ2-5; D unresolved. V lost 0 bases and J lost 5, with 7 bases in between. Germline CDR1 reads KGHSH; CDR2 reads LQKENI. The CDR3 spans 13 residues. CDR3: CASSPPVKETQYF. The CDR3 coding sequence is TGTGCCAGCTCACCACCCGTCAAGGAGACCCAGTACTTC.

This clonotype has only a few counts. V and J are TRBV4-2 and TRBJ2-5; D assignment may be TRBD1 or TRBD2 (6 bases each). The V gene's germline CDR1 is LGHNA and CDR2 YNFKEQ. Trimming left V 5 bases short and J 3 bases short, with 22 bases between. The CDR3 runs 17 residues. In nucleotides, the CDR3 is TGTGCCAGCAGCTCACCGTTTCGGGGGCCGGGGGAAGAGACCCAGTACTTC. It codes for CASSSPFRGPGEETQYF.

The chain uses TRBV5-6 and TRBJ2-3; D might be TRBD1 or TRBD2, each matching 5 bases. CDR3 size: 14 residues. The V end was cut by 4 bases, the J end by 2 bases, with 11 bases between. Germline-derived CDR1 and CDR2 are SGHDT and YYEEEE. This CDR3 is CASSPGPITDTQYF. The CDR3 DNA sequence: TGTGCCAGCAGCCCGGGACCGATCACAGATACGCAGTATTTT.

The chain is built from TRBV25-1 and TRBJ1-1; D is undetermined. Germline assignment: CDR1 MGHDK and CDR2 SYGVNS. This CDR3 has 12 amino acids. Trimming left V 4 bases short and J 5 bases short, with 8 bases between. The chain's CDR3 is CASSVEGTEAFF. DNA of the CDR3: TGTGCCAGCAGTGTAGAGGGAACTGAAGCTTTCTTT.